The present T cell receptor (beta chain) was sequenced within a study of T cells in Graves' hyperthyroidism and ophthalmopathy. Notes on the study in general: Within blood appeared most thyroid clonotypes that had expanded above 0.001. In simple terms, a model built on 13 V-J features told ophthalmopathy apart from stable hyperthyroidism.

J gave up 8 bases and V 3 bases, and 10 bases lay outside the gene matches. CDR1 WNHNN and CDR2 SYGVQD come from the germline V gene (reference sequence). CDR3 length: 15 residues. Not enrolled were patients with uncontrolled infection, other autoimmune disease, pregnancy or lactation. Turning to this clonotype: Its antigen remains unknown.

Regions amplified from RNA transcripts were the TCR beta CDR3 regions. The HTBI set primed first-round TCR CDR3 RT-PCR. TCRdb recomputed calls from the multiplex PCR reads with MiXCR, one row per CDR3 protein. The sample lists 500,000 to 600,000 distinct CDR3 sequences; around 42% were seen once. This chain connects TRBV10-1 to TRBJ1-5; 7 bases match TRBD1. The sample taken for sequencing was peripheral blood or thyroid tissue (not recorded which). This sequence was found in an adult woman with Graves' disease, either hyperthyroidism or ophthalmopathy (not recorded which). The CDR3 DNA is TGCGCCAGCAGTGACAACCACAGGGGTGTGAAGCCCCAGCATTTT. It yields the protein CASSDNHRGVKPQHF.